These 27 T cell receptor beta chains share one sample of origin, sequenced in a study of spatial heterogeneity in lung cancer. Time point described: sample taken at primary tumor resection. Unsorted whole RNA samples from tumor, nontumor lung or frozen PBMC were sequenced. TCRdb re-analysed the 5' RACE reads in MiXCR, keeping a single row per CDR3 protein. The sample has tens of thousands of distinct CDR3 sequences, approximately 12% seen once. The material sequenced was PBMCs, taken at surgery. Source of these receptors: a female donor with early-stage non-small cell lung cancer.

This clonotype was found many times. The V call is TRBV13, the J call TRBJ1-3; D uncertain. V shed 5 bases and J shed 1 base, with 12 bases lying between them. Germline V CDR1 and CDR2: PRHDT, FYEKMQ (reference sequence). There are 15 residues in the CDR3. The CDR3 is CASSRRVLSGNTIYF. In DNA form, the CDR3 reads TGTGCCAGCAGCCGGAGGGTCTTATCTGGAAACACCATATATTTT.

This clonotype was seen only a few times. The chain employs TRBV27 and TRBJ1-6, with 8 positions matching TRBD1. The trim removed 2 bases at V and 4 bases at J, leaving 1 base unmatched. The CDR3 has 15 amino acids. Germline V CDR1 and CDR2: MNHEY, SMNVEV (reference sequence). DNA of the CDR3: TGTGCCAGCAGTTTACAGGGGGCTTATAATTCACCCCTCCACTTT. Its translation: CASSLQGAYNSPLHF.

This clonotype came up a few times. The CDR3 loop is CASSNYDTQYF. The CDR3 region has the DNA TGTGCCAGCAGTAATTACGATACGCAGTATTTT. V and J are TRBV6-1 and TRBJ2-3; D gene ambiguous. The CDR3 spans 11 residues. Germline values: CDR1 MNHNS, CDR2 SASEGT. Trimming left V 5 bases short and J 6 bases short, with 6 bases between.

The genes are TRBV6-2 or TRBV6-3 and TRBJ2-1; TRBD2 aligns across 7 bases. Looked up from germline, CDR1 is MNHEY and CDR2 is SVGEGT. The CDR3 sequence is 13 residues long. The V gene end was trimmed by 1 base and the J gene end by 9 bases; junction bases not matched to a gene: 3. The CDR3: CASSYLGGGEQFF. The CDR3 DNA follows: TGTGCCAGCAGTTACTTGGGCGGGGGTGAGCAGTTCTTC.

This clonotype was observed a few times. V and J are TRBV6-2 or TRBV6-3 and TRBJ2-7; D is uncertain. The CDR3 has 12 residues. Trimming stripped 6 bases from V and 3 bases from J, with 9 bases between. CDR1 and CDR2 (germline): MNHEY, SVGEGT. CDR3 DNA: TGTGCCAGCAGATCACAGATCTACGAGCAGTACTTC. Encoded protein: CASRSQIYEQYF.

This clonotype has at least ten counts. The chain carries TRBV12-3 or TRBV12-4 and TRBJ2-1; 8 nucleotides agree with TRBD1. Unmatched junction bases numbered 5, after V lost 5 bases and J lost 14 bases. The CDR3 loop spans 11 amino acids. The CDR3 DNA is TGTGCCAGCAGTCTGGACAGGGTGAAGTTCTTC. It yields the protein CASSLDRVKFF.

This clonotype was found many times. This rearrangement joins TRBV13 to TRBJ2-5; no clear D. V lost 6 bases and J 2 bases, leaving 10 bases between the germline ends. CDR1 and CDR2 from the germline V gene are PRHDT and FYEKMQ (reference sequence). The CDR3 covers 13 residues. As DNA, the CDR3 is TGTGCCAGCAGGATTTACGGGCAAGAGACCCAGTACTTC. Protein: CASRIYGQETQYF.

This clonotype was seen at least ten times. The rearrangement uses TRBV12-3 or TRBV12-4 and TRBJ1-1; weak D call: TRBD1 (5 bases). V lost 2 bases and J 1 base, leaving 17 bases between the germline ends. The CDR3 totals 17 residues. Written as DNA, the CDR3 is TGTGCCAGCAGTTTACCGGGACTGGGGTTTGGGAACACTGAAGCTTTCTTT. Its protein is CASSLPGLGFGNTEAFF.

The chain joins TRBV14 to TRBJ2-2; D not resolved. CDR1 SGHDN and CDR2 FVKESK come from the germline V gene. This CDR3 region has 12 residues. V was cut by 2 bases and J by 6 bases, with 4 bases left in between. CDR3 sequence: CASSQYSGELFF. The DNA of the CDR3 is TGTGCCAGCAGCCAATACTCCGGGGAGCTGTTTTTT.

This clonotype was found many times. The chain is built from TRBV19 and TRBJ2-3, with 7 bases lining up with TRBD2. The CDR3 covers 16 residues. Germline lookup yields CDR1 LNHDA and CDR2 SQIVND (reference sequence). The V gene end was trimmed by 2 bases and the J gene end by 0 bases; junction bases not matched to a gene: 5. CDR3 residues: CASSILAAPSTDTQYF. The CDR3 bases are TGTGCCAGTAGTATACTAGCGGCACCTAGCACAGATACGCAGTATTTT.

This clonotype was picked up many times. This chain connects TRBV7-2 to TRBJ1-1; 7 nucleotides agree with TRBD1. CDR1 and CDR2 (germline): SGHTA, FQGNSA. J was trimmed by 6 bases and V by 5 bases; bases with no gene match: 9. The CDR3 covers 14 residues. The CDR3 DNA is TGTGCCAGCAGCCCCTATCAGGGGGGGGCTGAAGCTTTCTTT. Encoded protein: CASSPYQGGAEAFF.

This clonotype was detected many times. The V and J genes are TRBV20-1 and TRBJ1-5; 10 positions match TRBD1. The germline CDR1 and CDR2 sequences are DFQATT and SNEGSKA (reference sequence). V was clipped by 5 bases and J by 2 bases; unmatched bases: 9. This CDR3 spans 16 amino acids. The CDR3 region has the DNA TGCAGTGCTTACCGGGACAGGGGCGACGGCAATCAGCCCCAGCATTTT. It specifies CSAYRDRGDGNQPQHF.

The J gene is TRBJ2-6, the V gene TRBV6-2 or TRBV6-3, with D unclear. Germline CDR1 is MNHEY and CDR2 is SVGEGT. The V end was cut by 5 bases, the J end by 1 base, with 18 bases between. This CDR3 has 18 residues. The CDR3 bases are TGTGCCAGCAGTCGGACGGCGTTCCGTTGGTCTGGGGCCAACGTCCTGACTTTC. It codes for CASSRTAFRWSGANVLTF.

V and J are TRBV7-3 and TRBJ2-3, with D uncertain. Between the trimmed V and J ends, which lost 2 bases and 2 bases, there was a span of 8 bases. The germline CDR1 and CDR2 sequences are SGHTA and FQGTGA. This CDR3 region has 14 residues. The CDR3 sequence is CASSLEAFTDTQYF. CDR3 DNA: TGTGCCAGCAGCTTAGAAGCTTTCACAGATACGCAGTATTTT.

This chain joins TRBV11-1 and TRBJ1-6, with TRBD1 identical over 8 bases. The CDR3 has 15 residues. Germline loops: CDR1 SGHAT, CDR2 FQDESV (reference sequence). V dropped 5 bases and J dropped 10; count of bases not matched to a gene: 10. The CDR3 loop is CASSTTTGVGSPLHF. The DNA for the CDR3 is TGTGCCAGCAGCACGACGACAGGGGTAGGCTCACCCCTCCACTTT.

The rearrangement links TRBV25-1 to TRBJ2-3; 9 nucleotides line up with TRBD2. Germline CDR1 MGHDK, CDR2 SYGVNS. J was trimmed by 4 bases and V by 2 bases; bases with no gene match: 7. The length of the CDR3 is 16 residues. The CDR3 DNA follows: TGTGCCAGCAGTGAAGTTGGGGGACTAGCAGCAGATACGCAGTATTTT. Translated: CASSEVGGLAADTQYF.

With regard to this clonotype: Since a much larger clone is just one base distant, this may be a read error. This chain uses TRBV12-3 or TRBV12-4 with TRBJ1-5, with D perhaps TRBD1 (5 bases). The CDR3 is made up of 14 amino acids. For the CDR3, the DNA is TGTGCCGGCAGTTCCACAGGTAGCAATCAGCCCCAGCATTTT. Protein: CAGSSTGSNQPQHF.

This clonotype was detected many times. V gene TRBV6-5 combines with J gene TRBJ1-2; D remains ambiguous. This CDR3 is 15 amino acids long. V lost 0 bases, J lost 1 base, and 9 bases lay in between. Germline V CDR1 and CDR2: MNHEY, SVGAGI. The CDR3, as DNA: TGTGCCAGCAGTTACTCGATTACCTTTAACTATGGCTACACCTTC. Translating it yields CASSYSITFNYGYTF.

This rearrangement joins TRBV20-1 to TRBJ2-3; no definite D call. The CDR3 is made up of 14 amino acids. Germline CDR1 and CDR2: DFQATT and SNEGSKA (reference sequence). The V end was cut by 1 base, the J end by 4 bases, with 12 bases between. The CDR3 bases are TGCAGTGCTAGAGGCGCGAGGTCGGCAGATACGCAGTATTTT. Amino acid sequence: CSARGARSADTQYF.

In its sample, this clonotype was seen a few times. The chain uses TRBV21-1 and TRBJ2-5; the table assigns TRBD2, which was not confirmed against the DNA. TRBV21-1 constitutes a pseudogene. The CDR3 consists of 14 residues. CDR3 in DNA: TGTGCCAGCATCAATAGAGGGCCGGCAGAGACCCAGTACTTC. Its translation is CASINRGPAETQYF.

This clonotype was seen many times. V usage is TRBV7-2 and J usage is TRBJ2-6, with a tentative D call TRBD2 (6 bases). Trimming stripped 5 bases from V and 2 bases from J, with 13 bases between. This CDR3 contains 16 residues. CDR1 is SGHTA and CDR2 is FQGNSA in the germline V gene. The CDR3: CASSDSGTPGANVLTF. The CDR3 nucleotides are TGTGCCAGCAGCGATTCAGGGACTCCTGGGGCCAACGTCCTGACTTTC.

There are a few counts of this clonotype. The chain recombines TRBV19 with TRBJ2-3; perhaps TRBD1 as D (5 bases). CDR3 size: 15 residues. Deletions cut 5 bases from V and 7 bases from J, with 19 bases between. Germline CDR1 and CDR2: LNHDA and SQIVND (reference sequence). The CDR3 region is CASSSLVQARNTQYF. CDR3 sequence (DNA): TGTGCCAGTAGTTCCCTGGTACAGGCGCGGAATACGCAGTATTTT.

This clonotype was counted between two and nine times. The V call is TRBV6-2 or TRBV6-3, the J call TRBJ2-1; possibly TRBD2 for D (5 bases). The CDR3 is 13 residues long. Germline V gene data show CDR1 as MNHEY and CDR2 as SVGEGT. The V end was cut by 7 bases, the J end by 9 bases, with 16 bases between. The CDR3, as DNA: TGTGCCAGCACCTGGAGAGACGGAGGTGAGCAGTTCTTC. Translation gives CASTWRDGGEQFF.

This clonotype was counted between two and nine times. This sequence joins TRBV30 and TRBJ2-1; no clear D gene. Trimming pared 5 bases from V and 10 bases from J, leaving 12 bases between. CDR1 is GTSNPN and CDR2 is SVGIG in the germline V gene (reference sequence). This CDR3 is 11 amino acids long. The CDR3 is CAWRNLAEQFF. The CDR3 nucleotides are TGTGCCTGGCGCAACTTGGCCGAGCAGTTCTTC.

The chain is built from TRBV4-2 and TRBJ2-5; 7 nucleotides align to TRBD2. Trimming took 1 base from V and 4 from J; bases not matched to a gene: 9. The CDR3 loop spans 16 amino acids. Germline V gene sequence: CDR1 LGHNA, CDR2 YNFKEQ. The DNA of the CDR3 is TGTGCCAGCAGCCAAGTAGCGACTAGCAGGCCAGAGACCCAGTACTTC. The encoded protein is CASSQVATSRPETQYF.

V and J are TRBV12-3 or TRBV12-4 and TRBJ2-1; 12 nucleotides align to TRBD2. V gave up 5 bases and J gave up 4 bases; unmatched junction bases: 9. The CDR3 runs to 17 residues. This CDR3 reads CASSAPTSGGAYNEQFF. Written as DNA, the CDR3 is TGTGCCAGCAGTGCCCCGACTAGCGGGGGAGCTTACAATGAGCAGTTCTTC.

The CDR3 DNA reads as TGCAGTGCTAGAGATTCAGGAGCGCGTTCACCCCTCCACTTT. Translation gives CSARDSGARSPLHF. The gene calls are TRBV20-1 and TRBJ1-6; D unclear. V was shortened by 0 bases and J by 9 bases, with 12 bases between the two germline ends. Germline V gives CDR1 DFQATT, CDR2 SNEGSKA (reference sequence). This CDR3 is 14 amino acids long.